The sequence of this TCR beta chain was determined in a study of blood T cell repertoires in COVID-19. As for the study in general: Samples came from the United States, Italy and Spain, spanning acute and convalescent COVID-19.

V was clipped by 0 bases and J by 3 bases; unmatched bases: 7. Germline V CDR1 and CDR2: SGHVS, FQNEAQ. This CDR3 is built from 18 residues. In the original workflow: Reference gene primer amplification in the assay estimated nucleated cell counts. Clones were sequenced by immunoSEQ multiplex PCR, and TCRdb holds only the in-frame ones, with some missing. D and trimming come from the DNA, and the V and J calls and clone size come from that table. The sample consists of about 140,000 clones, roughly 89% of them appearing once. The sample taken for sequencing was peripheral blood. This receptor was obtained from a woman aged 40 to 50 with acute or convalescent COVID-19. The chain uses TRBV7-8 and TRBJ2-6; 8 bases map to TRBD1. The CDR3 protein is CASSLARTGYRGANVLTF. The CDR3 DNA reads TGTGCCAGCAGCTTAGCGAGGACAGGGTATCGTGGGGCCAACGTCCTGACTTTC.